This T cell receptor beta chain was profiled in a study of read filtering for tumor transcriptome and immune sequencing. For the study at large: Patients were 16 to 20 male and approximately 14 female, mean age 65.9 years, range about 40 to 85.

The CDR3 covers 15 residues. With 4 bases removed from V and 0 bases from J, the gap between germline ends came to 14 bases. Germline loops: CDR1 SGHRS, CDR2 YFSETQ. From roughly 0.4 ug of RNA, a library with molecular barcoded alpha/delta and beta/gamma adaptors was made. Via MiXCR, TCRdb re-called the reads, giving one row per CDR3 protein. The sample lists about 60,000 distinct CDR3 sequences, approximately 14% occurring once. This clonotype was detected ten times or more. This receptor was identified in a donor at least 40 years old with multiple myeloma. The sequenced sample consisted of a population of CD138-negative cells sorted from bone marrow. V gene TRBV5-1 combines with J gene TRBJ2-7, with D possibly being TRBD1 (5 bases). The chain's CDR3 is CASSPDNRPSYEQYF. The DNA for the CDR3 is TGCGCCAGCAGCCCGGACAACAGGCCCTCCTACGAGCAGTACTTC.